Presented here are 25 T cell receptor beta chains from one specimen sequenced in a study of T-cell memory formation after mild COVID-19. Each CDR3 protein is one row after TCRdb ran MiXCR on the 5' RACE reads. Seen here are 220,000 or so distinct CDR3 sequences, roughly 10% observed once, and the top ten hold roughly 4%. The sequencing input was PBMCs or a T cell subset sorted from them (not recorded which). The receptors were gathered from a man younger than 35 who had mild COVID-19 (a few samples of this study predate the infection). Cell type and time point are not known.

This clonotype occurred a few times. The chain links TRBV18 to TRBJ1-6; D is uncertain. Germline CDR1 and CDR2: KGHSH and LQKENI. The CDR3 is made up of 15 amino acids. The V gene lost 1 base and the J gene lost 7 bases, with 11 bases spanning the gap. The DNA for the CDR3 is TGTGCCAGCTCACCACGCGGGTCTCCAAATTCACCCCTCCACTTT. It specifies CASSPRGSPNSPLHF.

Here the CDR3 reads CASSLLDRAYGYTF. The DNA for the CDR3 is TGTGCCAGCAGCTTATTGGACAGGGCTTATGGCTACACCTTC. The rearrangement joins TRBV7-9 to TRBJ1-2; 8 positions match TRBD1. The CDR3 runs 14 residues. Trimming cost V 2 bases and J 5 bases; bases outside gene matches: 4. Per the germline V gene, CDR1 is SEHNR and CDR2 is FQNEAQ (reference sequence).

This chain joins TRBV5-6 and TRBJ2-3, with a weak D call TRBD2 (6 bases). V was clipped by 1 base and J by 1 base, with 10 bases between them. CDR1 and CDR2 from the germline V gene are SGHDT and YYEEEE. This CDR3 region has 15 residues. CDR3: CASSLRGLRTDTQYF. CDR3 bases: TGTGCCAGCAGCTTGAGGGGACTCCGCACAGATACGCAGTATTTT.

In its sample, this clonotype was seen a few times. V and J are TRBV11-2 and TRBJ1-1, with D perhaps TRBD1 (6 bases). V was clipped by 4 bases and J by 10 bases, with 13 bases between them. CDR1 SGHAT and CDR2 FQNNGV come from the germline V gene. CDR3 size: 12 residues. Written as DNA, the CDR3 is TGTGCCAGCAGCTCCCAACAGGGTCCAGCTTTCTTT. Translation: CASSSQQGPAFF.

This clonotype was counted many times. V usage is TRBV5-4 and J usage is TRBJ2-7, with a tentative D call TRBD2 (5 bases). The ends were cut back, 4 bases at V and 7 bases at J, with 18 bases in the middle. This CDR3 has 14 residues. Germline lookup yields CDR1 SGHNT and CDR2 YYREEE (reference sequence). The CDR3: CASSRGLTTGEQYF. The CDR3 DNA follows: TGTGCCAGCAGCCGCGGGTTAACTACGGGAGAGCAGTACTTC.

This clonotype showed up many times. The rearrangement joins TRBV18 to TRBJ1-6, with D unresolved. Germline V gene sequence: CDR1 KGHSH, CDR2 LQKENI. This CDR3 comprises 15 residues. Trimming shortened V by 1 base and J by 7 bases, and 11 bases separated the two germline ends. CDR3: CASSPQGTENSPLHF. The CDR3, as DNA: TGTGCCAGCTCACCACAAGGTACTGAGAATTCACCCCTCCACTTT.

This clonotype was counted only a few times. The chain links TRBV19 to TRBJ1-5, with D perhaps TRBD1 (5 bases). The CDR3 runs 13 residues. Trimming took off 9 bases at V and 6 bases at J, with 15 bases between the two ends. Germline assignment: CDR1 LNHDA and CDR2 SQIVND (reference sequence). Here the CDR3 reads CASAGNAGQPQHF. The CDR3 DNA sequence: TGTGCCAGCGCAGGGAACGCCGGTCAGCCCCAGCATTTT. Using reference TRBV19 and TRBJ1-5 for the parts outside the CDR3, the full variable domain is DGGITQSPKYLFRKEGQNVTLSCEQNLNHDAMYWYRQDPGQGLRLIYYSQIVNDFQKGDIAEGYSVSREKKESFPLTVTSAQKNPTAFYLCASAGNAGQPQHFGDGTRLSIL.

The V call is TRBV11-2, the J call TRBJ1-4; D possibly corresponds to TRBD1 (5 bases). Germline V gives CDR1 SGHAT, CDR2 FQNNGV. V was clipped by 3 bases and J by 8 bases, with 13 bases between them. CDR3 size: 14 residues. The CDR3 DNA follows: TGTGCCAGCAGCTTGGGGATAGGGGAGGAAAAACTGTTTTTT. It translates to CASSLGIGEEKLFF.

At least ten counts were recorded for this clonotype. The chain couples TRBV7-2 to TRBJ2-3, with TRBD2 matching 14 bases. The CDR3 is 17 amino acids. Germline V gene lookup returns CDR1 SGHTA and CDR2 FQGNSA. V was clipped by 3 bases and J by 5 bases; unmatched bases: 7. CDR3 coding DNA: TGTGCCAGCAGCTTTGGACTAGCGGGGGGCCGTGGAGATACGCAGTATTTT. Amino acid sequence: CASSFGLAGGRGDTQYF.

Note on this clonotype: The junction does not match germline at one end; this may be a read error. The gene calls are TRBV6-1 and TRBJ2-3; TRBD1 matches 9 bases. In germline, CDR1 is MNHNS, CDR2 SASEGT. The CDR3 runs to 14 residues. CDR3 bases: TGTGCCAGCAGTGTGACAGGGGGTCGGGTTTCGCATTATTTT. Encoded protein: CASSVTGGRVSHYF.

This clonotype has just a few counts. J is TRBJ1-6 and V is TRBV7-2, with D unclear. The CDR3 runs to 15 residues. V dropped 1 base and J dropped 10 bases, with 14 bases sitting between them. The germline CDR1 and CDR2 sequences are SGHTA and FQGNSA. The CDR3 protein is CASSLDLSVGSPLHF. Here the CDR3 DNA reads TGTGCCAGCAGCTTAGACCTCAGCGTGGGATCACCCCTCCACTTT.

This rearrangement joins TRBV3-1 to TRBJ2-2; D is perhaps TRBD2 (5 bases). V was clipped by 4 bases and J by 10 bases, with 13 bases between them. CDR3 size: 13 residues. Per germline, CDR1 LGHDT and CDR2 YNNKEL (reference sequence). CDR3 in amino acids: CASSRTSQEELFF. Here the CDR3 DNA reads TGTGCCAGCAGCCGGACTTCACAAGAGGAGCTGTTTTTT.

This clonotype has a handful of counts. The J gene is TRBJ2-1, the V gene TRBV4-3, with TRBD2 identical over 10 bases. Germline CDR1 LGHNA, CDR2 YSLEER. The CDR3 spans 17 residues. J gave up 9 bases and V 3 bases, and 14 bases lay outside the gene matches. CDR3 nucleotides: TGCGCCAGCAGCCAGAACCCCGGCCTAGCGGGGGCCGCTGAGCAGTTCTTC. Translated: CASSQNPGLAGAAEQFF.

This clonotype was detected ten times or more. The CDR3 DNA sequence: TGTGCCAGCAGCCAAGGGTTATCTAGCACAGATACGCAGTATTTT. It encodes CASSQGLSSTDTQYF. V and J are TRBV4-2 and TRBJ2-3; unclear D gene. The V gene lost 1 base and the J gene lost 0 bases, with 8 bases spanning the gap. The CDR3 runs to 15 residues. CDR1 is LGHNA and CDR2 is YNFKEQ in the germline V gene.

This clonotype was seen ten or more times. For the CDR3, the DNA is TGTGCCAGCAGCCAAGATCGGGGGGGGACCCAGTACTTC. Residues: CASSQDRGGTQYF. The rearrangement uses TRBV3-1 and TRBJ2-5, with 8 bases fitting TRBD2. The V and J ends lost 0 bases and 7 bases, in that order; junction bases with no gene match: 1. Germline V gene sequence: CDR1 LGHDT, CDR2 YNNKEL (reference sequence). This CDR3 region has 13 residues.

The chain carries TRBV7-8 and TRBJ2-3; 7 bases are a match to TRBD1. Germline V gives CDR1 SGHVS, CDR2 FQNEAQ. V was clipped by 2 bases and J by 5 bases; unmatched bases: 4. The CDR3 is 14 residues long. CDR3: CASSLQGVGDTQYF. DNA for the CDR3: TGTGCCAGCAGCTTACAGGGGGTTGGAGATACGCAGTATTTT.

The rearrangement uses TRBV20-1 and TRBJ2-5, with D maybe TRBD2 (5 bases). The CDR3 covers 12 residues. CDR1 is DFQATT, CDR2 SNEGSKA, per germline (reference sequence). V lost 3 bases, J lost 3 bases, and 8 bases lay in between. CDR3 DNA sequence: TGCAGTGCTAGCATCGGGAAAGAGACCCAGTACTTC. Its protein is CSASIGKETQYF.

The chain uses TRBV11-1 and TRBJ1-6; D might be TRBD1 (6 bases). CDR1 is SGHAT, CDR2 FQDESV, per germline (reference sequence). V was shortened by 2 bases and J by 13 bases, with 15 bases between the two germline ends. The length of the CDR3 is 14 residues. The CDR3 DNA sequence: TGTGCCAGCAGCTTACTGGGACAAGCGCCTCCCCTCCACTTT. Its translation: CASSLLGQAPPLHF.

This clonotype was counted ten times or more. The chain is built from TRBV6-5 and TRBJ2-3, with a weak D call TRBD1 (6 bases). Between the trimmed V and J ends, which lost 5 bases and 6 bases, there was a span of 12 bases. Germline CDR1 MNHEY, CDR2 SVGAGI. This CDR3 has 13 residues. The CDR3 DNA is TGTGCCAGCAGTATGGGGGCGAAGGATACGCAGTATTTT. Its translation: CASSMGAKDTQYF.

This clonotype occurred many times. The chain employs TRBV20-1 and TRBJ2-1, with 8 bases lining up with TRBD2. The CDR3 runs 15 residues. Looked up from germline, CDR1 is DFQATT and CDR2 is SNEGSKA (reference sequence). The trim removed 2 bases at V and 0 bases at J, leaving 3 bases unmatched. CDR3 sequence reads: CSARTGGPSYNEQFF. CDR3 DNA: TGCAGTGCTAGAACGGGGGGGCCCTCCTACAATGAGCAGTTCTTC.

This clonotype was seen a few times. The V call is TRBV11-1, the J call TRBJ2-7; D gene ambiguous. V shed 0 bases and J shed 4 bases, with 7 bases lying between them. The CDR3 totals 13 residues. Germline assignment: CDR1 SGHAT and CDR2 FQDESV (reference sequence). This CDR3 reads CASSLAGFYEQYF. The CDR3 nucleotides read TGTGCCAGCAGCTTAGCCGGTTTTTACGAGCAGTACTTC.

This clonotype was recorded a few times. The chain couples TRBV28 to TRBJ2-7, with D possibly TRBD1 on 7 matching bases. Trimming shortened V by 7 bases and J by 4 bases, and 14 bases separated the two germline ends. The CDR3 covers 13 residues. The germline gives CDR1 MDHEN, CDR2 SYDVKM. The CDR3 DNA sequence: TGTGCCAGCACCCCGACAGGGAGGTACGAGCAGTACGTC. Its protein product is CASTPTGRYEQYV.

This clonotype was picked up a small number of times. The chain is built from TRBV27 and TRBJ2-5, with D possibly being TRBD1 (5 bases). This CDR3 has 13 amino acids. V dropped 3 bases and J dropped 2 bases, with 7 bases sitting between them. Germline values: CDR1 MNHEY, CDR2 SMNVEV (reference sequence). The CDR3 DNA is TGTGCCAGCAGTTTGAAGGGGCAAGAGACCCAGTACTTC. It yields the protein CASSLKGQETQYF.

The chain recombines TRBV2 with TRBJ2-3; 8 nucleotides line up with TRBD1. Trimming cost V 5 bases and J 9 bases; bases outside gene matches: 13. Germline-derived CDR1 and CDR2 are SNHLY and FYNNEI. This CDR3 contains 15 residues. CDR3 region: CASSSGPGTGLTQYF. CDR3 DNA sequence: TGTGCCAGCAGTAGCGGTCCCGGGACAGGTTTGACGCAGTATTTT.

V and J are TRBV5-1 and TRBJ1-2; D gene ambiguous. Trimming left V 0 bases short and J 7 bases short, with 16 bases between. In germline, CDR1 is SGHRS, CDR2 YFSETQ. This CDR3 has 15 residues. CDR3: CASSLAWSPLSGYTF. The DNA of the CDR3 is TGCGCCAGCAGCTTGGCCTGGTCACCATTGAGTGGCTACACCTTC.